These 19 T cell receptor beta chains were all obtained from the same sample, sequenced in a study of CD8 T cells in Susac syndrome. With random hexamers, about 0.45 to 1 ug RNA was reverse transcribed. TCRdb fed the immunoSEQ multiplex PCR reads into MiXCR, producing one record per CDR3 protein. The data show about 180,000 distinct CDR3 sequences, 94% seen once. Sequenced sample: CD4+ T cells from PBMCs. The receptors were gathered from a human donor with Susac syndrome.

V usage is TRBV3-1 and J usage is TRBJ2-3, with D hard to call. The V gene lost 0 bases and the J gene lost 7 bases, with 5 bases spanning the gap. CDR3 length: 12 residues. Germline V CDR1 and CDR2: LGHDT, YNNKEL (reference sequence). The chain's CDR3 is CASSQEVNTQYF. The DNA for the CDR3 is TGTGCCAGCAGCCAAGAGGTTAATACGCAGTATTTT.

This chain joins TRBV20-1 and TRBJ1-2; possibly TRBD1 for D (5 bases). V lost 5 bases and J lost 2, with 15 bases in between. CDR1 DFQATT and CDR2 SNEGSKA come from the germline V gene (reference sequence). The CDR3 runs 14 residues. For the CDR3, the DNA is TGCAGTGCTCACCAGGGACCGATCAACTATGGCTACACCTTC. Amino acid sequence: CSAHQGPINYGYTF.

The rearrangement links TRBV7-8 to TRBJ1-5, with a tentative D call TRBD1 (5 bases). CDR3 length: 15 residues. CDR1 and CDR2 (germline): SGHVS, FQNEAQ. The ends were cut back, 1 base at V and 5 bases at J, with 12 bases in the middle. The CDR3 region is CASSLVEGIDQPQHF. In DNA form, the CDR3 reads TGTGCCAGCAGCTTAGTCGAGGGGATAGATCAGCCCCAGCATTTT.

For the CDR3, the DNA is TGTGCCAGCAGCCAAGATCTACAGGGGGCGCGGGGCTACACCTTC. Amino acids: CASSQDLQGARGYTF. J is TRBJ1-2 and V is TRBV14, with 9 positions matching TRBD1. This CDR3 is 15 amino acids long. V was clipped by 0 bases and J by 8 bases; unmatched bases: 7. In germline, CDR1 is SGHDN, CDR2 FVKESK.

V is TRBV4-3 and J is TRBJ1-6, with D unclear. The CDR3 has 14 residues. The germline CDR1 and CDR2 sequences are LGHNA and YSLEER. Trimming took 0 bases from V and 17 from J, leaving 17 bases between them. The CDR3 loop reads CASSQDPGPLDIHF. CDR3 coding DNA: TGCGCCAGCAGCCAAGATCCCGGGCCCCTAGATATCCACTTT.

The chain joins TRBV10-2 to TRBJ2-7; a weak D match, TRBD2 (6 bases). Germline CDR1 and CDR2: WSHSY and SAAADI. This CDR3 has 15 amino acids. V lost 5 bases and J lost 5, with 19 bases in between. The CDR3 sequence is CASSHRGGSGHEQYF. CDR3 nucleotide sequence: TGCGCCAGCAGTCACCGGGGTGGTAGCGGCCACGAGCAGTACTTC.

CDR3 sequence (DNA): TGCGCCAGCAGCCAGCGGACGGGGCGGGAGGAGACCCAGTACTTC. It encodes CASSQRTGREETQYF. This chain joins TRBV4-3 and TRBJ2-5, with 7 bases matching TRBD2. CDR1 LGHNA and CDR2 YSLEER come from the germline V gene. The CDR3 consists of 15 residues. J was trimmed by 5 bases and V by 3 bases; bases with no gene match: 9.

The V gene is TRBV4-2, the J gene TRBJ2-1, with 13 bases fitting TRBD2. Germline-derived CDR1 and CDR2 are LGHNA and YNFKEQ. The CDR3 consists of 16 residues. V lost 4 bases to trimming and J lost 4 bases; unmatched junction nucleotides: 4. The CDR3 region is CASSPELAGGYNEQFF. Here the CDR3 DNA reads TGTGCCAGCAGCCCAGAACTAGCGGGGGGGTACAATGAGCAGTTCTTC.

This rearrangement joins TRBV24-1 to TRBJ1-4, with D tentatively TRBD1 (5 bases). CDR1 is KGHDR, CDR2 SFDVKD, per germline. The V end lost 4 bases, the J end lost 5 bases, and 10 bases lay between the germline ends. This CDR3 is 14 amino acids long. The CDR3 region has the DNA TGTGCCACCAGTGACCGGCAGGGAAATGAAAAACTGTTTTTT. Protein sequence: CATSDRQGNEKLFF.

The gene calls are TRBV10-3 and TRBJ1-6; possible D gene TRBD1, 5 bases. Per germline, CDR1 ENHRY and CDR2 SYGVKD. V was shortened by 11 bases and J by 7 bases, with 15 bases between the two germline ends. The CDR3 covers 13 residues. In nucleotides, the CDR3 is TGTGCCTTGGGGGGAGAATGGAATTCACCCCTCCACTTT. Translated, it gives CALGGEWNSPLHF.

This clonotype has a single count. CDR3 coding DNA: TGTGCCAGCAGTGAAGCGCTCGGCAAATCCTACGAGCAGTACTTC. Its protein product is CASSEALGKSYEQYF. V is TRBV6-1 and J is TRBJ2-7; D is undetermined. The CDR3 contains 15 residues. CDR1 and CDR2 from the germline V gene are MNHNS and SASEGT. Trimming pared 0 bases from V and 1 base from J, leaving 10 bases between.

For the CDR3, the DNA is TGTGCCAGCAGTTACGACCCGCACACTTCCTACGAGCAGTACTTC. Protein sequence: CASSYDPHTSYEQYF. V usage is TRBV6-2 or TRBV6-3 and J usage is TRBJ2-7, with D unresolved. CDR3 length: 15 residues. Germline CDR1 MNHEY, CDR2 SVGEGT. The ends were cut back, 2 bases at V and 1 base at J, with 12 bases in the middle.

There are a few counts of this clonotype. The V call is TRBV5-4, the J call TRBJ1-5, with 8 positions matching TRBD1. This CDR3 has 14 amino acids. After removal of 4 bases from V and 4 bases from J, the junction contained 4 bases not matched to a gene. Germline CDR1 and CDR2: SGHNT and YYREEE (reference sequence). The CDR3 bases are TGTGCCAGCAGCATGACAGGGGTAAATCAGCCCCAGCATTTT. As protein: CASSMTGVNQPQHF.

The chain carries TRBV11-1 and TRBJ2-1; a possible D gene is TRBD2 (7 bases). The ends were cut back, 1 base at V and 8 bases at J, with 15 bases in the middle. The CDR3 is 15 amino acids. From germline, CDR1 is SGHAT and CDR2 FQDESV (reference sequence). CDR3 region: CASSLEGQRGDEQFF. The CDR3 DNA reads as TGTGCCAGCAGCTTAGAAGGACAGCGGGGCGATGAGCAGTTCTTC.

V and J are TRBV12-5 and TRBJ2-1; D remains ambiguous. Trimming removed 2 bases at V and 8 bases at J, with 4 bases between. This CDR3 region has 11 residues. The germline V gene encodes CDR1 LGHNT and CDR2 FRNRAP. The CDR3 DNA sequence: TGTGCTAGTGGTTTGACCGATGAGCAGTTCTTC. Translating gives CASGLTDEQFF.

The sample holds one count of this clonotype. The chain carries TRBV6-5 and TRBJ1-2; D is unclear. Trimming removed 5 bases from V and 7 bases from J, with 20 bases in between. The CDR3 is made up of 15 amino acids. CDR1 MNHEY and CDR2 SVGAGI come from the germline V gene. The CDR3 DNA is TGTGCCAGCAGTACTAGACGGAACCTGGGCGGTGGCTACACCTTC. This codes for CASSTRRNLGGGYTF.

The rearrangement joins TRBV14 to TRBJ2-7; no reliable D call. The length of the CDR3 is 12 residues. Deletions cut 7 bases from V and 6 bases from J, with 13 bases between. Per germline, CDR1 SGHDN and CDR2 FVKESK. The CDR3 nucleotides are TGTGCCAGCATCCCCGATGGGTGCGAGCAGTACTTC. Translating it yields CASIPDGCEQYF.

The chain joins TRBV5-6 to TRBJ1-2; a possible D gene is TRBD1 (6 bases). The germline V gene has CDR1 SGHDT and CDR2 YYEEEE. The CDR3 runs to 15 residues. V dropped 3 bases and J dropped 7 bases, with 19 bases sitting between them. CDR3 in DNA: TGTGCCAGCAGCTACAGTGGGCAGGGGCCGGCTGGCTACACCTTC. This encodes CASSYSGQGPAGYTF.

For the CDR3, the DNA is TGTGCCAGCAGCTCGCTAGCGGCTGCCTACAATGAGCAGTTCTTC. It specifies CASSSLAAAYNEQFF. The chain has TRBV7-2 and TRBJ2-1, with 7 positions matching TRBD2. The germline V gene encodes CDR1 SGHTA and CDR2 FQGNSA. J lost 2 bases, V lost 4 bases, and 5 bases had no gene match. The CDR3 length is 15 residues.